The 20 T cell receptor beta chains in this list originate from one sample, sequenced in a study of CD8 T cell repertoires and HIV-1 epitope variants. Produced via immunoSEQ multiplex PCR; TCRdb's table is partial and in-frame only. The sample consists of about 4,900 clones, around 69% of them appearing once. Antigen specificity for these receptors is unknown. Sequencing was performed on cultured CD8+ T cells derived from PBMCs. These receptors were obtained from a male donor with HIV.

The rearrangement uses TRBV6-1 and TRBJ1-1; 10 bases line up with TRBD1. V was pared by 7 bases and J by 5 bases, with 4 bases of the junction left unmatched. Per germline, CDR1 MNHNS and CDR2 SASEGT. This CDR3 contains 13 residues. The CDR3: CASIWTGGTEAFF. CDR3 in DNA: TGTGCCAGCATTTGGACAGGGGGGACTGAAGCTTTCTTT.

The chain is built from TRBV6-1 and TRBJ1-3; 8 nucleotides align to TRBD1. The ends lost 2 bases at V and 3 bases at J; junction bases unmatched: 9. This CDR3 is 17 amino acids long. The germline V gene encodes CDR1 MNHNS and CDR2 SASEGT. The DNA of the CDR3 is TGTGCCAGCAGTGAAAAGGCAGGGGGCAATTTTGGAAACACCATATATTTT. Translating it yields CASSEKAGGNFGNTIYF.

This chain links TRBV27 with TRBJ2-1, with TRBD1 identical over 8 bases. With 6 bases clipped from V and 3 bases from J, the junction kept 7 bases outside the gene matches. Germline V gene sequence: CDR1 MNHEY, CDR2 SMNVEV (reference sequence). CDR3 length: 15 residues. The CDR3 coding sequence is TGTGCCAGCAGCTTAGAAGGGACAGGCTACAATGAGCAGTTCTTC. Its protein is CASSLEGTGYNEQFF.

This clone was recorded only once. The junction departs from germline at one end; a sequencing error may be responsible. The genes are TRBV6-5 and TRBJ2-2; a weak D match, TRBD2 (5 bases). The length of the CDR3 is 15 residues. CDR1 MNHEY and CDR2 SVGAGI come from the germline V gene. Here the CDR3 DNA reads TGTGCCAGCAGTTACTCGACGGGTGAGGGTCGGGGAGCTGTTTTT. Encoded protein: CASSYSTGEGRGAVF.

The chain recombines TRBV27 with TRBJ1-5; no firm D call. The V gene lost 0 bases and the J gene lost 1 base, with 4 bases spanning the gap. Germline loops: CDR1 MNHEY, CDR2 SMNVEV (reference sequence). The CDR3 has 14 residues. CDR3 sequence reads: CASSLSESNQPQHF. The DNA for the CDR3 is TGTGCCAGCAGTTTATCGGAAAGCAATCAGCCCCAGCATTTT.

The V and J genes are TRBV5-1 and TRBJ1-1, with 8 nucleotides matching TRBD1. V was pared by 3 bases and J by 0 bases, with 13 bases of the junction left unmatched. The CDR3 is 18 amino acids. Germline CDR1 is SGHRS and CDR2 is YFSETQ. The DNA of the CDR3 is TGCGCCAGCAGCTCGGAAGACAGGGGTTTGGGGATGAACACTGAAGCTTTCTTT. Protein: CASSSEDRGLGMNTEAFF.

CDR3 residues: CASSIGGAGIQETQYF. The CDR3 DNA is TGTGCCAGTAGTATAGGGGGGGCAGGGATTCAAGAGACCCAGTACTTC. The chain uses TRBV19 and TRBJ2-5, with D perhaps given as TRBD1 or TRBD2 (6 bases each). Germline loops: CDR1 LNHDA, CDR2 SQIVND (reference sequence). Trimming removed 1 base from V and 2 bases from J, with 14 bases in between. The CDR3 has 16 amino acids.

The CDR3 DNA follows: TGTGCCAGCAGCCAAGAGGGGCCAGACACTAGCGGGGCCAATGAGCAGTTCTTC. Residues: CASSQEGPDTSGANEQFF. The V gene is TRBV4-2, the J gene TRBJ2-1; 10 bases line up with TRBD2. Germline CDR1 LGHNA, CDR2 YNFKEQ. Germline trimming cut 0 bases from V and 6 bases from J; bases unmatched to any gene: 11. The CDR3 sequence is 18 residues long.

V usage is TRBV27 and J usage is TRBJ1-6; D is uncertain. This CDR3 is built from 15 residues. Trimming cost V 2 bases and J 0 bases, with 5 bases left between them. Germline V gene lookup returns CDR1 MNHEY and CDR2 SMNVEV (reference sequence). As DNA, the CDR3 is TGTGCCAGCAGTTTACCCCCCTCCTATAATTCACCCCTCCACTTT. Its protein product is CASSLPPSYNSPLHF.

DNA for the CDR3: TGTGCCTGGAGTGCGACTAGCGGGGGAAGTGGCACAGATACGCAGTATTTT. This sequence encodes CAWSATSGGSGTDTQYF. V usage is TRBV30 and J usage is TRBJ2-3; TRBD2 agrees at 12 bases. The length of the CDR3 is 17 residues. Germline CDR1 is GTSNPN and CDR2 is SVGIG (reference sequence). V lost 1 base, J lost 1 base, and 6 bases stayed unmatched. The full variable domain, its missing parts supplied by reference TRBV30 and TRBJ2-3, is SQTIHQWPATLVQPVGSPLSLECTVEGTSNPNLYWYRQAAGRGLQLLFYSVGIGQISSEVPQNLSASRPQDRQFILSSKKLLLSDSGFYLCAWSATSGGSGTDTQYFGPGTRLTVL.

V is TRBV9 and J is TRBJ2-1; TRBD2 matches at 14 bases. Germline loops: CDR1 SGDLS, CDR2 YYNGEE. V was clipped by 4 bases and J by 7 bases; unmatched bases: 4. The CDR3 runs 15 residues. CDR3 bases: TGTGCCAGCAGCCTGGGACTAGCGGGAGAAAATGAGCAGTTCTTC. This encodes CASSLGLAGENEQFF.

CDR3 protein: CASRPDTTYSNQPQHF. CDR3 coding DNA: TGTGCCAGCAGACCCGACACTACCTATAGCAATCAGCCCCAGCATTTT. The chain recombines TRBV28 with TRBJ1-5; D is uncertain. The length of the CDR3 is 16 residues. Per germline, CDR1 MDHEN and CDR2 SYDVKM. The V end was cut by 6 bases, the J end by 0 bases, with 15 bases between.

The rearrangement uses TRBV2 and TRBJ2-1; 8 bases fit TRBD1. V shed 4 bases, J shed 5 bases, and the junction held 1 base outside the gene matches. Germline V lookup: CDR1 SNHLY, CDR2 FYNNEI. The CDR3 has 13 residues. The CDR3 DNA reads TGTGCCAGCAGTGGGACAGGGAACAATGAGCAGTTCTTC. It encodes CASSGTGNNEQFF. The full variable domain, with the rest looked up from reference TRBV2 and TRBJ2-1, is EPEVTQTPSHQVTQMGQEVILRCVPISNHLYFYWYRQILGQKVEFLVSFYNNEISEKSEIFDDQFSVERPDGSNFTLKIRSTKLEDSAMYFCASSGTGNNEQFFGPGTRLTVL.

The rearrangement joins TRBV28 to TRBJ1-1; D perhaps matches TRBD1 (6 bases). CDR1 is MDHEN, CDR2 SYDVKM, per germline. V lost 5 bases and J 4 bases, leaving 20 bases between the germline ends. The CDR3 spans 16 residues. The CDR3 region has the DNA TGTGCCAGCAGTCGGAGGGGTGGGGGCACCGGCACTGAAGCTTTCTTT. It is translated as CASSRRGGGTGTEAFF.

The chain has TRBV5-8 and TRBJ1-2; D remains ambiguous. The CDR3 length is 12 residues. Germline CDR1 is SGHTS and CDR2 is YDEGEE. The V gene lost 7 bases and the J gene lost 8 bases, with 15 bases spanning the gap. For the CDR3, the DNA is TGTGCCAGCCGGGAGCTAAAGCCGGGCTACACCTTC. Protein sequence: CASRELKPGYTF.

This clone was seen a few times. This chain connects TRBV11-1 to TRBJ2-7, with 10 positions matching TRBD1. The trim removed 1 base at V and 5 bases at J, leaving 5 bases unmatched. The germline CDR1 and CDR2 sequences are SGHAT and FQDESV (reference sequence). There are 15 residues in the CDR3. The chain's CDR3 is CASSLVVTGGDEQYF. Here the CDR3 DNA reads TGTGCCAGCAGCTTAGTGGTGACAGGGGGCGACGAGCAGTACTTC.

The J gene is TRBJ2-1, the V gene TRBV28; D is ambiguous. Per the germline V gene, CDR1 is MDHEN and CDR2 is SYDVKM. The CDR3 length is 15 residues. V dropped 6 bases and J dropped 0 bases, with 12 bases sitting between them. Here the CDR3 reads CASSFYRSSYNEQFF. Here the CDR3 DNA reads TGTGCCAGCAGCTTCTATCGGAGCTCCTACAATGAGCAGTTCTTC.

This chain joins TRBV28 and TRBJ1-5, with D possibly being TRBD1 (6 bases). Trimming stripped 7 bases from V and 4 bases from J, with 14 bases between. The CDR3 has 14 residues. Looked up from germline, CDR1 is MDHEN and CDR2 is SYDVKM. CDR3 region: CASNKRGANQPQHF. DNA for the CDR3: TGTGCCAGCAACAAAAGGGGGGCGAATCAGCCCCAGCATTTT.

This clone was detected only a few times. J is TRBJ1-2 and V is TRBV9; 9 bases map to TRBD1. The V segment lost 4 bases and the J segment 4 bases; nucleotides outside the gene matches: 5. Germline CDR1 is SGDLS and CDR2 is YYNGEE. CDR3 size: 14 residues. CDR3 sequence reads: CASSTRDRAYGYTF. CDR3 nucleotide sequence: TGTGCCAGCAGCACTAGGGACAGGGCCTATGGCTACACCTTC.

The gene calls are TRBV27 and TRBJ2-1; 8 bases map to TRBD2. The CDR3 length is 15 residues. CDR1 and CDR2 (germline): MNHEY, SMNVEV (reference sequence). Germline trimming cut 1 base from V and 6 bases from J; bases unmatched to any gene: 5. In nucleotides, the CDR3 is TGTGCCAGCAGTTTATTGGGACTAGGTACCAATGAGCAGTTCTTC. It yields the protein CASSLLGLGTNEQFF.